This T cell receptor beta chain was identified during a study of shared clonotypes between healthy human individuals (dated by TCRdb to the early 2020s). About the study as a whole: A few men and a couple of women, aged 18 to 49 years, made up the cohort. Libraries were prepared and TCR repertoires were sequenced by different laboratories using diverse techniques, in order to increase sequencing depth and limit assay-specific biases. Between about 0.85 and 9.5 billion PBMCs per donor were obtained by leukapheresis. Per donor, three plates each were used for CD4 naive and CD4 memory, two for CD8 naive, and one for CD8 memory. Blood TCR repertoires of 5 or 6 healthy adults were deeply sequenced to estimate repertoire size and the extent of clonotype sharing between individuals.

The paper's findings and limits, for the study overall: Rarefaction of sorted-subset datasets indicated incomplete sequencing despite the large sequencing depth. Sampling was restricted to blood, and TCR repertoires in tissues likely differ from the TCR repertoires found in blood. Naive subsets generally had larger estimated clonotype richness than memory subsets. Pairwise subsampling indicated that sequencing depth was expected to affect the degree of clonotype sharing among donors. Sharing across a handful of donors was observed for around 5% of naive CD4, about 4% of naive CD8, 2% to 2.5% of memory CD4, and around 0.44% of memory CD8 clonotypes. Compared with non-shared clonotypes, clonotypes shared by all four sorted-subset donors had higher generation probabilities. The genetic and exposure-history diversity represented was limited by the small number of donors.

TCR CDR3 regions were amplified from genomic DNA by multiplex PCR using the deep immunoSEQ assay. Extracted genomic DNA from each cell subset was distributed evenly across all wells of several immunoSEQ 96-well plates, and each plate was treated as a replicate. For sorted subsets, each replicate PCR was loaded with about 0.2 ug genomic DNA, equivalent to 25,000 to 35,000 T cell genomes. Purified libraries were measured with a Qubit 3.0 fluorometer, size-checked on a Bioanalyzer 2100, and measured again with the KAPA Library Quantification kit. Each immunoSEQ 96-well plate was sequenced on its own single-read 150-cycle Illumina NextSeq 550 flow cell. The paper's processing steps were these. Because the immunoSEQ output held only junctional sequences and lacked quality scores, the filtering could not match the filtering applied to full-length reads. To assign V/J genes and CDR3, sequences were annotated using PyIR, a Python wrapper for IgBLAST v1.9, with IMGT germline references. Any read was removed if the V/J assignment was weak (E-value above 1e-6), the CDR3 was missing, or the read contained stop codons, out-of-frame junctions, or ambiguous translated residues. A V3J clonotype was defined by an identical inferred V gene, J gene, and CDR3 amino acid sequence. Percentage overlap between repertoires was calculated by dividing the number of shared unique clonotypes by the size of the smaller repertoire. RTK rarefaction, the Chao1 estimator, and Recon v2.1 estimates of unobserved clonotypes were used to assess repertoire richness. Generation probabilities for all TCRbeta clonotypes obtained by the gDNA method from a handful of donors were computed using OLGA. Held by TCRdb, this immuneACCESS table contains in-frame sequences only and omits some clones. Under half of the omission traces to an unresolved V gene where checked; the cause of the rest is unknown. From that table come the V and J calls and clone size; the DNA was used to work out D and trimming. The sample contains 1,500,000 or so clones, roughly 96% of them found a single time. Approximately 1.1% of the sample is taken by the ten largest.

A note on this clone: No cognate antigen has been identified for it. No clone much larger than this one lies a single base away; base qualities are absent.

Donors were healthy HIV-negative adults with no recently reported acute infections or vaccinations. Only Caucasian adults living in Nashville, Tennessee, USA were represented among the donors. CD4+ T cells were enriched by magnetic negative selection; naive cells were then positively selected on CD45RA, and the negative fraction formed the memory subset. Blood was collected by leukapheresis, and PBMCs were isolated by Ficoll-Histopaque density gradient centrifugation and then cryopreserved in liquid nitrogen vapor phase. Purity and quantity of every magnetically sorted T cell population were checked by analytical flow cytometry. Genomic DNA was isolated from every sorted fraction and measured by UV absorbance on a Nanodrop 2000c. V and J are truncated by 6 bases and 7 bases respectively, leaving an intervening sequence of 16 bases. The CDR3 sequence holds 14 residues, the cysteine and phenylalanine included. Only the CDR3 DNA stays, 42 bases, in frame from base 1. Per the germline V gene (reference sequence), MNHEY is the CDR1 and SMNVEV is the CDR2.

Recombination joined TRBV27 with TRBJ2-1; the D gene cannot be resolved reliably. The sequence derives from a man aged 25-40 years in good health. The sequenced sample consisted of naive CD4+ T cells sorted from blood. The cell subset or site label of this sample denotes: CD45RA+ positively selected. The nucleotides are TGTGCCAGCAGGAGAGACCCAGTCCTAAATGAGCAGTTCTTC. The encoded protein is CASRRDPVLNEQFF.